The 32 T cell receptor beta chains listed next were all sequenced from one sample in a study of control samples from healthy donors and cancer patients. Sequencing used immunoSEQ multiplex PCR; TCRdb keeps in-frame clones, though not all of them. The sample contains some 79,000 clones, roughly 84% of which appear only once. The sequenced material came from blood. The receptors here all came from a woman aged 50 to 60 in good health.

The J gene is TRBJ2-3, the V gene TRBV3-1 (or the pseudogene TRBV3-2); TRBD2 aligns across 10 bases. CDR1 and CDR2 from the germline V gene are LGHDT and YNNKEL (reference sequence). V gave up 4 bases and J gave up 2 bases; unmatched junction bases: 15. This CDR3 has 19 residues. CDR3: CASSRRRLAGVGATDTQYF. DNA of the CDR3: TGTGCCAGCAGCCGTAGGCGTCTAGCGGGAGTAGGGGCCACAGATACGCAGTATTTT.

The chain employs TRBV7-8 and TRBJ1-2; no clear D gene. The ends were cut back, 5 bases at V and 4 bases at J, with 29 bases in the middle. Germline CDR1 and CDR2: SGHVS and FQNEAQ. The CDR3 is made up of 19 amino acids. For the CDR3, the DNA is TGTGCCAGCAGCCCTCGATTCCCTTCCCACCGGGGAACGGCCTATGGCTACACCTTC. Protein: CASSPRFPSHRGTAYGYTF.

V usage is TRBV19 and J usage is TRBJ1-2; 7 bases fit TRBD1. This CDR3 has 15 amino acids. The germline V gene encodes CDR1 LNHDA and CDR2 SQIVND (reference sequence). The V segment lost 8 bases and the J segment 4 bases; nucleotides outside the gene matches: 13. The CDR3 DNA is TGTGCCAGTCGACAGGGAGTAGGGGTTTTCTATGGCTACACCTTC. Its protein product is CASRQGVGVFYGYTF. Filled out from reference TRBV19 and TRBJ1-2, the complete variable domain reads DGGITQSPKYLFRKEGQNVTLSCEQNLNHDAMYWYRQDPGQGLRLIYYSQIVNDFQKGDIAEGYSVSREKKESFPLTVTSAQKNPTAFYLCASRQGVGVFYGYTFGSGTRLTVV.

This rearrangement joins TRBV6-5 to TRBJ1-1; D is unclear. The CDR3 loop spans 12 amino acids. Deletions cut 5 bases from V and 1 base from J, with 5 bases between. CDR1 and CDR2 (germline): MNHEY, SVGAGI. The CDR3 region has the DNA TGTGCCAGCAGTCGGGGGAACACTGAAGCTTTCTTT. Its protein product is CASSRGNTEAFF.

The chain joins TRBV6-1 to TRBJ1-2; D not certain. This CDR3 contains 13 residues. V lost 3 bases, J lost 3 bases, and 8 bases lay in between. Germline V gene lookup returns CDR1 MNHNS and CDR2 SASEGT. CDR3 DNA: TGTGCCAGCAGTGACAGGATATACTATGGCTACACCTTC. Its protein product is CASSDRIYYGYTF.

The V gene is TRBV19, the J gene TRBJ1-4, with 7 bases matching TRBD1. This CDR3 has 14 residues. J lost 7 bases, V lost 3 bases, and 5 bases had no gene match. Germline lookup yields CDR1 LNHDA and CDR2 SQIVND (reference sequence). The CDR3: CASSIEGAGEKLFF. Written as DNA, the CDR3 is TGTGCCAGTAGTATTGAGGGGGCTGGTGAAAAACTGTTTTTT.

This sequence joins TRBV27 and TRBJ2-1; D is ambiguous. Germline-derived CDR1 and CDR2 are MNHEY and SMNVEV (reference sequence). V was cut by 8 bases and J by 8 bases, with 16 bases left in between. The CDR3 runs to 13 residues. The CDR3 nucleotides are TGTGCCAGCGGCGGCTGGTCGTACGATGAGCAGTTCTTC. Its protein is CASGGWSYDEQFF.

The CDR3 DNA follows: TGTGCCAGCAGCGTTAGCGGGAGTAACATTCAGTACTTC. It yields the protein CASSVSGSNIQYF. The V and J genes are TRBV11-2 and TRBJ2-4; 9 nucleotides match TRBD2. This CDR3 contains 13 residues. J was trimmed by 7 bases and V by 5 bases; bases with no gene match: 3. Germline-derived CDR1 and CDR2 are SGHAT and FQNNGV.

The CDR3: CASRDSGSTDTQYF. Written as DNA, the CDR3 is TGCGCCAGCAGGGATAGCGGAAGCACAGATACGCAGTATTTT. This sequence joins TRBV5-1 and TRBJ2-3; perhaps TRBD2 as D (6 bases). The CDR3 is made up of 14 amino acids. Germline lookup yields CDR1 SGHRS and CDR2 YFSETQ. V gave up 5 bases and J gave up 0 bases, with 10 bases separating them. The full variable domain, its missing parts supplied by reference TRBV5-1 and TRBJ2-3, is KAGVTQTPRYLIKTRGQQVTLSCSPISGHRSVSWYQQTPGQGLQFLFEYFSETQRNKGNFPGRFSGRQFSNSRSEMNVSTLELGDSALYLCASRDSGSTDTQYFGPGTRLTVL.

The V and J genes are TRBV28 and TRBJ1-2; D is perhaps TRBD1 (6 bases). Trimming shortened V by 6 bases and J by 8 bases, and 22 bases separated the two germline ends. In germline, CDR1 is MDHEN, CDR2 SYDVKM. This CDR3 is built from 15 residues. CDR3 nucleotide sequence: TGTGCCAGCAGGAGGTCAGGGGACCGCGCGGGGGGCTACACCTTC. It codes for CASRRSGDRAGGYTF.

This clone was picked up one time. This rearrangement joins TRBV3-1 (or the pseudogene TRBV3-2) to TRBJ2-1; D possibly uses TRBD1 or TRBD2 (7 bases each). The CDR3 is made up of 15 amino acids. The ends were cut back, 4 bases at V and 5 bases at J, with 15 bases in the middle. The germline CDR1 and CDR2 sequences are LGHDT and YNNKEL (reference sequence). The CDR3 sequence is CASSPRGRANNEQFF. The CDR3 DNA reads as TGTGCCAGCAGCCCCAGGGGGAGGGCCAACAATGAGCAGTTCTTC.

The CDR3 region has the DNA TGTGCCAGCTCACCACTTAGCGGCAGGGAGTTGCGGCGAGGCTACACCTTC. This translates into CASSPLSGRELRRGYTF. This rearrangement joins TRBV18 to TRBJ1-2; maybe TRBD1 (5 bases). Looked up from germline, CDR1 is KGHSH and CDR2 is LQKENI. Trimming left V 1 base short and J 8 bases short, with 23 bases between. CDR3 length equals 17 residues.

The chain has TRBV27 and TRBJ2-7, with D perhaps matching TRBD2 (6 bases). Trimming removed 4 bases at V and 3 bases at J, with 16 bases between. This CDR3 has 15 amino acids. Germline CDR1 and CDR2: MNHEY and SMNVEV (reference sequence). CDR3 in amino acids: CASSSPPGGSYEQYF. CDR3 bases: TGTGCCAGCAGTTCCCCCCCCGGGGGAAGCTACGAGCAGTACTTC.

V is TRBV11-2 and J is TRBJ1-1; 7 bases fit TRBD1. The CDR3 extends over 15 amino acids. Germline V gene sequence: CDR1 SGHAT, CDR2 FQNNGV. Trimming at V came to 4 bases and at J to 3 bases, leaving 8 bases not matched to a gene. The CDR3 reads CASSSLRGKDTEAFF. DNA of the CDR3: TGTGCCAGCAGCTCGCTCAGGGGGAAGGACACTGAAGCTTTCTTT.

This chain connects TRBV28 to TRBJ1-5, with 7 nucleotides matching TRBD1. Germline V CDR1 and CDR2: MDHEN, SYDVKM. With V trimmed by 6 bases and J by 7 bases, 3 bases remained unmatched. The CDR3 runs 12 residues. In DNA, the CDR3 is TGTGCCAGCAGAGGGGACAGCCAGCCCCAGCATTTT. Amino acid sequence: CASRGDSQPQHF.

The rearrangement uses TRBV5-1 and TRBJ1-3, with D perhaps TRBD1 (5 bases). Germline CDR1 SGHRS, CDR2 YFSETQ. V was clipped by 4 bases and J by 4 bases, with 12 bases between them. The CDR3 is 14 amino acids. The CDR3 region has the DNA TGCGCCAGCAGCAGCACAGGTTCGGGAAACACCATATATTTT. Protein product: CASSSTGSGNTIYF.

The CDR3, as DNA: TGTGCCAGCACCGAGGGGACAGGGAATAATTCACCCCTCCACTTT. Protein product: CASTEGTGNNSPLHF. The chain employs TRBV11-1 and TRBJ1-6; 9 bases match TRBD1. The CDR3 length is 15 residues. The germline V gene encodes CDR1 SGHAT and CDR2 FQDESV (reference sequence). Germline trimming cut 7 bases from V and 5 bases from J; bases unmatched to any gene: 6.

The CDR3 region has the DNA TGTGCCAGCAGCCGAGACTGGTCAAACACTGAAGCTTTCTTT. This translates into CASSRDWSNTEAFF. The V and J genes are TRBV4-2 and TRBJ1-1; unclear D gene. Germline V CDR1 and CDR2: LGHNA, YNFKEQ. The CDR3 loop spans 14 amino acids. V dropped 4 bases and J dropped 2 bases, with 11 bases sitting between them.

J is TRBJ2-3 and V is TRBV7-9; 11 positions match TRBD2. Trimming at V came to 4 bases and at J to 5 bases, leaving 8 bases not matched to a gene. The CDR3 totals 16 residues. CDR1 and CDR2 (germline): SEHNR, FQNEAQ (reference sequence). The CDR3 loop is CASSYPTSGRGDTQYF. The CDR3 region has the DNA TGTGCCAGCAGCTACCCCACTAGCGGGAGAGGAGATACGCAGTATTTT.

CDR3 in DNA: TGCGCCAGCAGCTCCCCGGGGCACGACTATGGCTACACCTTC. Its translation is CASSSPGHDYGYTF. This rearrangement joins TRBV5-1 to TRBJ1-2; tentatively, D is TRBD1 (5 bases). The V and J ends lost 3 bases and 3 bases respectively, with 12 bases between them. Germline V lookup: CDR1 SGHRS, CDR2 YFSETQ. The CDR3 sequence is 14 residues long.

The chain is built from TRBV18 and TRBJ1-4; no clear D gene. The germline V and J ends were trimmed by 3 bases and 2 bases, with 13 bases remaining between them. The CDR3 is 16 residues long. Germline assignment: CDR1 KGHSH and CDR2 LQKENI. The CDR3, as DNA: TGTGCCAGCTCACCGAGGACCTCGGGGACTAATGAAAAACTGTTTTTT. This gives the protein CASSPRTSGTNEKLFF.

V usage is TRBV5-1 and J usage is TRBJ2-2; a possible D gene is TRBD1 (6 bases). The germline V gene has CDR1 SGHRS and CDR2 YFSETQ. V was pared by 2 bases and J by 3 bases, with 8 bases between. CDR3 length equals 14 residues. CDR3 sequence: CASSLGQYTGELFF. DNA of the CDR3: TGCGCCAGCAGCTTAGGACAGTACACCGGGGAGCTGTTTTTT.

The CDR3 nucleotides are TGCGCCAGCAGACAGTACAATGAGCAGTTCTTC. Its translation: CASRQYNEQFF. This chain uses TRBV4-1 with TRBJ2-1; D not certain. CDR3 size: 11 residues. V gave up 6 bases and J gave up 4 bases, with 4 bases separating them. Looked up from germline, CDR1 is MGHRA and CDR2 is YSYEKL.

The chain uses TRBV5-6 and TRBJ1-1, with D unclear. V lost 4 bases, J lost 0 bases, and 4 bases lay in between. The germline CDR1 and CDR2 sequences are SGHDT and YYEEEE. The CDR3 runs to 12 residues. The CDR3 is CASSRMNTEAFF. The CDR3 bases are TGTGCCAGCAGCCGCATGAACACTGAAGCTTTCTTT. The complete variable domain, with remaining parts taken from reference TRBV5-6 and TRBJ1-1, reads DAGVTQSPTHLIKTRGQQVTLRCSPKSGHDTVSWYQQALGQGPQFIFQYYEEEERQRGNFPDRFSGHQFPNYSSELNVNALLLGDSALYLCASSRMNTEAFFGQGTRLTVV.

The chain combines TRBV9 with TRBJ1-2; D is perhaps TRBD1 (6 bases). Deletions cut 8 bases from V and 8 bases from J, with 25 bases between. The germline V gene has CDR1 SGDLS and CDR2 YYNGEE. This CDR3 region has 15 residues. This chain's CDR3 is CARTLITSTGWGYTF. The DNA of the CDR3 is TGTGCCAGAACTCTGATTACCTCCACAGGGTGGGGCTACACCTTC.

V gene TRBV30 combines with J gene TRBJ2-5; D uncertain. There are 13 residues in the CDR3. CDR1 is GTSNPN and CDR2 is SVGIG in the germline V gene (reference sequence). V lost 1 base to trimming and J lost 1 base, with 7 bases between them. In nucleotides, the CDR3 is TGTGCCTGGAGTGCACTCTTCCAAGAGACCCAGTACTTC. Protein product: CAWSALFQETQYF. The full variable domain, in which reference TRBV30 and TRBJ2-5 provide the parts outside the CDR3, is SQTIHQWPATLVQPVGSPLSLECTVEGTSNPNLYWYRQAAGRGLQLLFYSVGIGQISSEVPQNLSASRPQDRQFILSSKKLLLSDSGFYLCAWSALFQETQYFGPGTRLLVL.

The CDR3 nucleotides read TGTGCCAGTAGTGAGGGACAGCAACATGAAAAACTGTTTTTT. Translation: CASSEGQQHEKLFF. The rearrangement links TRBV19 to TRBJ1-4; 7 bases align to TRBD1. Unmatched junction bases numbered 6, after V lost 5 bases and J lost 6 bases. This CDR3 contains 14 residues. The germline gives CDR1 LNHDA, CDR2 SQIVND (reference sequence).

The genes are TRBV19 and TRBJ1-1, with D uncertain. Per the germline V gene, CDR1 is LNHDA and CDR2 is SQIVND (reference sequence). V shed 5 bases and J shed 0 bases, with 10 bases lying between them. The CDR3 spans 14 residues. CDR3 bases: TGTGCCAGTAGTCTCGACGGCTTGAACACTGAAGCTTTCTTT. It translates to CASSLDGLNTEAFF. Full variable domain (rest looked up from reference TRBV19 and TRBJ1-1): DGGITQSPKYLFRKEGQNVTLSCEQNLNHDAMYWYRQDPGQGLRLIYYSQIVNDFQKGDIAEGYSVSREKKESFPLTVTSAQKNPTAFYLCASSLDGLNTEAFFGQGTRLTVV.

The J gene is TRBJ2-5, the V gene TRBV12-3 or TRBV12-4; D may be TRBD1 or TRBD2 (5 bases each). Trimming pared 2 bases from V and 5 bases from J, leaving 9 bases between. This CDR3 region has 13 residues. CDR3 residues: CASSLRGGETQYF. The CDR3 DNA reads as TGTGCCAGCAGTTTAAGGGGCGGGGAGACCCAGTACTTC.

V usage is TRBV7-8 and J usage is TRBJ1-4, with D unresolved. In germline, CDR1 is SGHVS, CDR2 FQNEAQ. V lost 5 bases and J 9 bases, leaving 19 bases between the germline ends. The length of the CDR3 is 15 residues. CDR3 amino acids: CASSAKGGRHKKLFF. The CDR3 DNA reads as TGTGCCAGCAGCGCAAAGGGTGGGAGGCATAAAAAACTGTTTTTT.

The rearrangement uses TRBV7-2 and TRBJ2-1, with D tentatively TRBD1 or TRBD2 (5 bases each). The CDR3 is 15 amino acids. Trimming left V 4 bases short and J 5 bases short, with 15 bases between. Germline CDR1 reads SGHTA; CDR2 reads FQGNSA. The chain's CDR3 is CASSSQGAANNEQFF. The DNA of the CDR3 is TGTGCCAGCAGCTCCCAGGGAGCGGCCAACAATGAGCAGTTCTTC. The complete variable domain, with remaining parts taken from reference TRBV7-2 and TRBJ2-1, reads GAGVSQSPSNKVTEKGKDVELRCDPISGHTALYWYRQSLGQGLEFLIYFQGNSAPDKSGLPSDRFSAERTGGSVSTLTIQRTQQEDSAVYLCASSSQGAANNEQFFGPGTRLTVL.

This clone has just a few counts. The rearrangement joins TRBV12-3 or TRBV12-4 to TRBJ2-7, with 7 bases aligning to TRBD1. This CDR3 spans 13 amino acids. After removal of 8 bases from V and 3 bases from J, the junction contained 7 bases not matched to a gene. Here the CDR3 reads CASERQGGYEQYF. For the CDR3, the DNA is TGTGCCAGCGAGCGACAGGGTGGCTACGAGCAGTACTTC.